This TCR beta chain was retrieved from a study of blood T cell repertoires in COVID-19. Germline CDR1 and CDR2: SGDLS and YYNGEE. There are 14 residues in the CDR3. The trim removed 3 bases at V and 3 bases at J, leaving 5 bases unmatched. Profiling relied on immunoSEQ multiplex PCR, and the TCRdb table lists in-frame clones only, not all of them. The repertoire holds about 140,000 clones, with roughly 75% as singletons. In its sample, this clone is medium-sized. Cohort 3 recovery required two negative PCRs, clearance, or symptom resolution. The TCR comes from a woman in her forties or fifties who had recovered from COVID-19. The chain uses TRBV9 and TRBJ2-7, with 8 bases that match TRBD2. Sequencing was done on a sample of PBMCs or T cells enriched from blood (not recorded which). Here the CDR3 reads CASSAGGEHYEQYF. In DNA form, the CDR3 reads TGTGCCAGCAGCGCCGGGGGGGAGCACTACGAGCAGTACTTC.